This entry lists 20 T cell receptor beta chains sequenced from one sample in a study of T cells in localized non-small cell lung cancer. Assay: immunoSEQ multiplex PCR; the TCRdb copy retains only in-frame clones and omits some. The sample includes over 55,000 clones, approximately 87% of them seen just once. This sample comprised peripheral blood, obtained before any cancer treatment. The receptors shown here come from a woman aged 40-69 years with stage I lung adenocarcinoma.

V gene TRBV6-6 combines with J gene TRBJ2-1, with TRBD2 matching over 11 bases. The V gene end was trimmed by 5 bases and the J gene end by 3 bases; junction bases not matched to a gene: 3. Germline CDR1 and CDR2: MNHNY and SVGAGI (reference sequence). The length of the CDR3 is 15 residues. In nucleotides, the CDR3 is TGTGCCAGCAGTCTAACTAGCGGGAGCTACAATGAGCAGTTCTTC. It is translated as CASSLTSGSYNEQFF.

The rearrangement uses TRBV7-2 and TRBJ1-1; no clear D gene. V lost 2 bases to trimming and J lost 0 bases, with 4 bases between them. Germline loops: CDR1 SGHTA, CDR2 FQGNSA. The CDR3 runs 13 residues. CDR3: CASSLQMNTEAFF. The DNA of the CDR3 is TGTGCCAGCAGCTTACAGATGAACACTGAAGCTTTCTTT.

V usage is TRBV9 and J usage is TRBJ2-2, with 7 bases fitting TRBD1. Looked up from germline, CDR1 is SGDLS and CDR2 is YYNGEE. V lost 4 bases and J lost 4; bases outside the gene matches: 7. The CDR3 loop spans 15 amino acids. CDR3 sequence reads: CASSLRTGPTGELFF. The CDR3 nucleotides read TGTGCCAGCAGCTTGCGGACAGGACCCACCGGGGAGCTGTTTTTT.

The gene calls are TRBV25-1 and TRBJ2-7; tentatively, D is TRBD1 (6 bases). Between the trimmed V and J ends, which lost 5 bases and 3 bases, there was a span of 17 bases. The CDR3 has 15 residues. Germline assignment: CDR1 MGHDK and CDR2 SYGVNS. CDR3 coding DNA: TGTGCCAGCAGTCCTATGACAGGTGTAAACTACGAGCAGTACTTC. It yields the protein CASSPMTGVNYEQYF.

This chain connects TRBV6-4 to TRBJ1-1, with 12 nucleotides matching TRBD1. Germline V gene lookup returns CDR1 MRHNA and CDR2 SNTAGT. With 9 bases clipped from V and 0 bases from J, the junction kept 2 bases outside the gene matches. The CDR3 sequence is 14 residues long. The DNA of the CDR3 is TGTGCCAGTAGGGACAGGGGGCTGAACACTGAAGCTTTCTTT. This gives the protein CASRDRGLNTEAFF.

The V and J genes are TRBV6-1 and TRBJ1-3; a weak D match, TRBD1 (6 bases). The CDR3 consists of 16 residues. Germline assignment: CDR1 MNHNS and CDR2 SASEGT. Trimming took 4 bases from V and 2 from J, leaving 15 bases between them. CDR3 nucleotide sequence: TGTGCCAGCAGTGTAACAGGGTGGGAGACTGGAAACACCATATATTTT. The encoded protein is CASSVTGWETGNTIYF.

The chain is built from TRBV30 and TRBJ1-5; D might be TRBD1 (6 bases). The V end lost 4 bases, the J end lost 4 bases, and 8 bases lay between the germline ends. This CDR3 has 12 residues. Per germline, CDR1 GTSNPN and CDR2 SVGIG (reference sequence). CDR3 nucleotide sequence: TGTGCCTGGACAACAGGGAATCAGCCCCAGCATTTT. It encodes CAWTTGNQPQHF. Full variable domain (outside the CDR3, taken from reference TRBV30 and TRBJ1-5): SQTIHQWPATLVQPVGSPLSLECTVEGTSNPNLYWYRQAAGRGLQLLFYSVGIGQISSEVPQNLSASRPQDRQFILSSKKLLLSDSGFYLCAWTTGNQPQHFGDGTRLSIL.

This clone came up a few times. The chain combines TRBV7-8 with TRBJ2-1; TRBD2 matches 8 bases. Germline CDR1 and CDR2: SGHVS and FQNEAQ. The CDR3 runs to 14 residues. Trimming at V came to 3 bases and at J to 9 bases, leaving 7 bases not matched to a gene. The DNA for the CDR3 is TGTGCCAGCAGCTTCCGAGGCACTAGCGGTGAGCAGTTCTTC. This sequence encodes CASSFRGTSGEQFF.

CDR3 residues: CASSQDNGGRANYGYTF. The CDR3 nucleotides are TGCGCCAGCAGCCAAGATAACGGGGGCAGGGCAAACTATGGCTACACCTTC. The gene calls are TRBV4-3 and TRBJ1-2; tentative D call: TRBD1 (6 bases). The CDR3 spans 17 residues. Germline CDR1 is LGHNA and CDR2 is YSLEER. Deletions cut 0 bases from V and 2 bases from J, with 16 bases between.

The V call is TRBV11-2, the J call TRBJ2-5, with D tentatively TRBD2 (5 bases). V was pared by 5 bases and J by 2 bases, with 12 bases between. The CDR3 covers 14 residues. Per germline, CDR1 SGHAT and CDR2 FQNNGV. Here the CDR3 DNA reads TGTGCCAGCAGCAGATTGTCGGGACAAGAGACCCAGTACTTC. It translates to CASSRLSGQETQYF.

The sample holds one count of this clone. The chain couples TRBV5-6 to TRBJ1-2; 9 nucleotides line up with TRBD1. CDR1 and CDR2 from the germline V gene are SGHDT and YYEEEE. Germline trimming cut 4 bases from V and 8 bases from J; bases unmatched to any gene: 6. The CDR3 is made up of 13 amino acids. The CDR3 nucleotides read TGTGCCAGCAGCCTTACAGGGGGCGAGGGCTACACCTTC. This sequence encodes CASSLTGGEGYTF.

The CDR3 sequence: CASSYSQGGQPQHF. The CDR3 DNA sequence: TGTGCCAGCAGTTACTCGCAAGGAGGTCAGCCCCAGCATTTT. The chain links TRBV6-5 to TRBJ1-5; no definite D call. Trimming stripped 0 bases from V and 6 bases from J, with 9 bases between. CDR3 length equals 14 residues. Germline lookup yields CDR1 MNHEY and CDR2 SVGAGI.

The gene calls are TRBV7-9 and TRBJ2-4; the match to TRBD1 covers 8 bases. V lost 5 bases, J lost 8 bases, and 8 bases stayed unmatched. There are 14 residues in the CDR3. The germline CDR1 and CDR2 sequences are SEHNR and FQNEAQ (reference sequence). The CDR3 DNA follows: TGTGCCAGCAGCCCTAGGGACAGGTCAGACATTCAGTACTTC. This encodes CASSPRDRSDIQYF. Complete variable domain (other parts from reference TRBV7-9 and TRBJ2-4): DTGVSQNPRHKITKRGQNVTFRCDPISEHNRLYWYRQTLGQGPEFLTYFQNEAQLEKSRLLSDRFSAERPKGSFSTLEIQRTEQGDSAMYLCASSPRDRSDIQYFGAGTRLSVL.

The rearrangement links TRBV19 to TRBJ1-5; 7 positions match TRBD1. The germline CDR1 and CDR2 sequences are LNHDA and SQIVND (reference sequence). The CDR3 consists of 14 residues. V shed 3 bases, J shed 4 bases, and the junction held 3 bases outside the gene matches. The CDR3 coding sequence is TGTGCCAGTAGTATTGAACAGGGGAATCAGCCCCAGCATTTT. It encodes CASSIEQGNQPQHF.

The chain uses TRBV7-9 and TRBJ1-6; 7 bases fit TRBD1. Germline CDR1 and CDR2: SEHNR and FQNEAQ (reference sequence). The length of the CDR3 is 15 residues. Losses at the gene ends were 4 bases for V and 8 bases for J; bases not matched to a gene: 8. This CDR3 reads CASSSTGPGYSPLHF. CDR3 DNA: TGTGCCAGCAGCTCGACAGGGCCGGGGTATTCACCCCTCCACTTT.

This chain uses TRBV7-3 with TRBJ2-1; 7 nucleotides align to TRBD1. CDR1 is SGHTA and CDR2 is FQGTGA in the germline V gene. There are 14 residues in the CDR3. With 8 bases clipped from V and 4 bases from J, the junction kept 8 bases outside the gene matches. CDR3 bases: TGTGCCAGCTCGTCGGGACAGCAATACAATGAGCAGTTCTTC. Residues: CASSSGQQYNEQFF.

This clone is labeled as medium-sized. The rearrangement uses TRBV7-9 and TRBJ1-1; D is perhaps TRBD1 (6 bases). The CDR3 runs 14 residues. Germline V gene data show CDR1 as SEHNR and CDR2 as FQNEAQ (reference sequence). V lost 5 bases, J lost 10 bases, and 20 bases lay in between. The CDR3 sequence is CASSPKGGEIGAFF. The CDR3 DNA reads as TGTGCCAGCAGCCCCAAGGGGGGGGAGATCGGAGCTTTCTTT.

This clone was seen a single time. DNA for the CDR3: TGTGCCAGCAGGGACAGGGAGGTTCAGCCCCAGCATTTT. Translating gives CASRDREVQPQHF. The chain carries TRBV2 and TRBJ1-5; 8 nucleotides align to TRBD1. Germline assignment: CDR1 SNHLY and CDR2 FYNNEI. This CDR3 spans 13 amino acids. J was trimmed by 6 bases and V by 6 bases; bases with no gene match: 4.

As DNA, the CDR3 is TGCGCCAGCAGCCAAACTACAGGGGGCGAAAACATTCAGTACTTC. Its translation: CASSQTTGGENIQYF. The V gene is TRBV4-3, the J gene TRBJ2-4; 9 bases line up with TRBD1. V was pared by 2 bases and J by 5 bases, with 4 bases of the junction left unmatched. CDR1 is LGHNA, CDR2 YSLEER, per germline. This CDR3 comprises 15 residues.

The V call is TRBV5-4, the J call TRBJ1-3; 9 bases are a match to TRBD1. This CDR3 is 17 amino acids long. Germline V gene lookup returns CDR1 SGHNT and CDR2 YYREEE (reference sequence). Unmatched junction bases numbered 11, after V lost 2 bases and J lost 5 bases. This chain's CDR3 is CASSFTGGSYHRNTIYF. The CDR3 DNA follows: TGTGCCAGCAGCTTCACAGGGGGCAGCTACCACCGAAACACCATATATTTT. Using reference TRBV5-4 and TRBJ1-3 for the parts outside the CDR3, the full variable domain is ETGVTQSPTHLIKTRGQQVTLRCSSQSGHNTVSWYQQALGQGPQFIFQYYREEENGRGNFPPRFSGLQFPNYSSELNVNALELDDSALYLCASSFTGGSYHRNTIYFGEGSWLTVV.